Below, 8 T cell receptor beta chains from the same sample are listed, as sequenced in a study of cytomegalovirus exposure and HLA in healthy donors. Method: immunoSEQ multiplex PCR; TCRdb's copy keeps in-frame clones and lacks some. Among roughly 140,000 clones listed, 88% were seen once. The sequenced material came from PBMCs. The receptor source for this set is a woman aged 18-29 years in good health and CMV-seropositive.

The rearrangement joins TRBV7-9 to TRBJ1-5; D not certain. The germline V gene has CDR1 SEHNR and CDR2 FQNEAQ (reference sequence). The CDR3 is made up of 14 amino acids. The ends were cut back, 2 bases at V and 0 bases at J, with 5 bases in the middle. CDR3 protein: CASSLRDSNQPQHF. As DNA, the CDR3 is TGTGCCAGCAGCTTACGGGATAGCAATCAGCCCCAGCATTTT.

The chain joins TRBV10-2 to TRBJ1-4, with D unresolved. The length of the CDR3 is 14 residues. The germline V gene encodes CDR1 WSHSY and CDR2 SAAADI. Trimming took off 2 bases at V and 7 bases at J, with 11 bases between the two ends. The CDR3 sequence is CASSENSSGEKLFF. CDR3 DNA: TGCGCCAGCAGTGAGAACAGCTCTGGTGAAAAACTGTTTTTT.

There are a few counts of this clone. This chain connects TRBV6-5 to TRBJ2-7, with 11 nucleotides matching TRBD2. Germline trimming cut 2 bases from V and 3 bases from J; bases unmatched to any gene: 0. The CDR3 extends over 14 amino acids. Germline V CDR1 and CDR2: MNHEY, SVGAGI. Written as DNA, the CDR3 is TGTGCCAGCAGTTACGGGACTAGCGGCTACGAGCAGTACTTC. It is translated as CASSYGTSGYEQYF.

The chain employs TRBV5-1 and TRBJ2-7; possible D gene TRBD2, 5 bases. Looked up from germline, CDR1 is SGHRS and CDR2 is YFSETQ. The CDR3 contains 13 residues. The V end lost 3 bases, the J end lost 5 bases, and 12 bases lay between the germline ends. The CDR3 loop reads CASSSDGVHEQYF. CDR3 nucleotides: TGCGCCAGCAGCTCGGACGGGGTTCACGAGCAGTACTTC.

In this sample, this clone turned up once. The V and J genes are TRBV19 and TRBJ1-2, with a possible D match to TRBD1 (6 bases). Germline assignment: CDR1 LNHDA and CDR2 SQIVND (reference sequence). This CDR3 is 14 amino acids long. The germline V and J ends were trimmed by 8 bases and 5 bases, with 18 bases remaining between them. CDR3 nucleotide sequence: TGTGCCAGTTTCAGGGGATCTGCGAAGTATGGCTACACCTTC. It encodes CASFRGSAKYGYTF.

The rearrangement links TRBV6-1 to TRBJ2-1, with 7 bases lining up with TRBD2. The germline V gene has CDR1 MNHNS and CDR2 SASEGT. The CDR3 runs to 14 residues. V shed 7 bases and J 4 bases; nucleotides not matched to a gene: 7. CDR3 sequence: CASTQGGRYNEQFF. The CDR3 DNA follows: TGTGCCAGCACTCAGGGCGGGAGATACAATGAGCAGTTCTTC.

The chain links TRBV4-1 to TRBJ2-3; perhaps TRBD2 as D (5 bases). CDR3 length: 15 residues. V was trimmed by 4 bases and J by 0 bases, leaving 11 bases between them. The germline gives CDR1 MGHRA, CDR2 YSYEKL. The CDR3 loop is CASSRRRTSTDTQYF. DNA for the CDR3: TGCGCCAGCAGCCGCAGGAGGACCAGCACAGATACGCAGTATTTT.

A few counts support this clone. The J gene is TRBJ1-3, the V gene TRBV4-2; D remains ambiguous. This CDR3 spans 15 amino acids. The V end was cut by 2 bases, the J end by 3 bases, with 11 bases between. Germline values: CDR1 LGHNA, CDR2 YNFKEQ. The CDR3 nucleotides read TGTGCCAGCAGCCAATTGGCACAGAATGGAAACACCATATATTTT. It translates to CASSQLAQNGNTIYF.